This T cell receptor (beta chain) was observed in a study of OX40 agonist ivuxolimab in advanced cancers. The overall study: The dose-escalation group included hepatocellular carcinoma, melanoma, renal cell carcinoma and head and neck cancer. At 82.7% male, the cohort had a mean age of roughly 60 years, ranging from roughly 20 to 80.

Here immunoSEQ multiplex PCR was the method, and the copy in TCRdb shows in-frame clones only, minus some. The sample has approximately 50,000 clones; 84% are singletons. Trimming stripped 4 bases from V and 3 bases from J, with 11 bases between. Per the germline V gene, CDR1 is SGHVS and CDR2 is FNYEAQ. CDR3 size: 14 residues. The receptor was isolated from an adult with an advanced solid tumor such as melanoma, head and neck, liver or kidney cancer. The genes are TRBV7-6 and TRBJ2-3; tentative D call: TRBD1 (6 bases). Sequenced material: CD4+ or CD8+ T cells sorted from blood, taken in a trial of the OX40 agonist ivuxolimab. The CDR3 here is CASSSKQGTDTQYF. CDR3 nucleotide sequence: TGTGCCAGCAGCTCGAAACAGGGTACAGATACGCAGTATTTT.